Listed below are T cell receptor beta chains from one sample, sequenced in a study of human T cells and chemical hapten exposure. TCRdb reprocessed the RACE reads with MiXCR, giving one entry per CDR3 protein. Of about 100,000 distinct CDR3 sequences listed, approximately 10% are singletons. The sample here was whole blood, taken in connection with sensitization to the hapten diphenylcyclopropenone (DPC). Receptors were obtained from a woman aged 40 to 50 with alopecia areata. Some clones in this sample may be carry-over from other donors' samples. Each CDR3 is given with its conserved first and last residue. D genes are given only for firm matches. Only part of the rows carry a size: once, few, many, or a class if the clone is expanded.

d_call j_call clone_size cdr3_length v_call cdr3_nt cdr3_aa
TRBD1 TRBJ1-1 few 16 TRBV6-8 TGTGCCAGCAGTTACCCTTACAGGGGCATGAACACTGAAGCTTTCTTT CASSYPYRGMNTEAFF
- TRBJ1-6 - 14 TRBV28 TGTGCCACCGAAACGGGACACCGAAATTCACCCCTCCACTTT CATETGHRNSPLHF
- TRBJ1-3 few 13 TRBV7-9 TGTGCCAGCAGCCCAACCACCGGACCTTTTGTCTATTTT CASSPTTGPFVYF
- TRBJ1-5 - 14 TRBV11-2 TGTGCCAGCAGCTTACAGTATAGCAATCAGCCCCAGCATTTT CASSLQYSNQPQHF
- TRBJ2-3 - 14 TRBV7-2 TGTGCCAGCAGCTTAGCGGGCAACACAGATACGCAGTATTTT CASSLAGNTDTQYF
- TRBJ2-5 few 14 TRBV28 TGTGCCAGCAGTTTGCAACAGTTATCGGAGACCCAGTACTTC CASSLQQLSETQYF
- TRBJ2-5 - 14 TRBV10-3 TGTGCCATCAGTGTTGGCGGGGTCCAAGAGACCCAGTACTTC CAISVGGVQETQYF
TRBD1 TRBJ1-5 few 17 TRBV6-2/TRBV6-3 TGTGCCAGCAGTTACGGGACAGGGGTTTCTAGCAATCAGCCCCAGCATTTT CASSYGTGVSSNQPQHF
- TRBJ2-5 - 16 TRBV7-6 TGTGCCAGCAGCTTAGGTGGTTTGGGGAAGTCAGAGACCCAGTACTTC CASSLGGLGKSETQYF
- TRBJ2-2 - 14 TRBV4-3 TGCGCCAGCCGGAGCGACTCTCCCACCGGGGAGCTGTTTTTT CASRSDSPTGELFF
- TRBJ1-5 many 15 TRBV12-3/TRBV12-4 TGTGCCAGCAGTCCAGGGCAGGGAATAGGTCAGCCCCAGCATTTT CASSPGQGIGQPQHF
- TRBJ1-1 few 15 TRBV7-2 TGTGCCAGCAGCTTAGTGGGGACCCCGAACACTGAAGCTTTCTTT CASSLVGTPNTEAFF
TRBD2 TRBJ2-1 many 13 TRBV20-1 TGCTGCGCGGGGCTAGCGGGAGTTAATGAGCAGTTCTTC CCAGLAGVNEQFF
TRBD2 TRBJ2-1 many 14 TRBV5-5 TGTGCCAGCAGCTTCGAGGTAGCGGGAGTGGAGCAGTTCTTC CASSFEVAGVEQFF
- TRBJ1-5 many 16 TRBV7-2 TGTGCCAGCAGCTTAGTCGGGAGTTCAAGCAATCAGCCCCAGCATTTT CASSLVGSSSNQPQHF
- TRBJ2-5 few 13 TRBV5-6 TGTGCCAGCAGCTACGGTACTGGGGAGACCCAGTACTTC CASSYGTGETQYF
- TRBJ2-7 many 15 TRBV10-1 TGCGCCAGCAGTGAGTATCAGCTACTCTCCTACGAGCAGTACTTC CASSEYQLLSYEQYF
TRBD1 TRBJ1-5 many 16 TRBV6-1 TGTGCCAGCAGTGAAGAAATTGGGACAGGGGATCAGCCCCAGCATTTT CASSEEIGTGDQPQHF
- TRBJ2-2 - 15 TRBV25-1 TGTGCCAGCGGAGGGGGACGACCGAACACCGGGGAGCTGTTTTTT CASGGGRPNTGELFF
- TRBJ2-3 few 13 TRBV5-4 TGTGCCAGCAGCTTGGGGGGCGCAGATACGCAGTATTTT CASSLGGADTQYF
- TRBJ2-3 few 14 TRBV11-2 TGTGCCAGCAGCTTAATTTGGAGCACAGATACGCAGTATTTT CASSLIWSTDTQYF
TRBD2 TRBJ2-5 - 12 TRBV29-1 TGCAGCGTGATAGCGGGAGCAGAGACCCAGTACTTC CSVIAGAETQYF
- TRBJ1-6 many 15 TRBV19 TGTGCCAGTAACCCGAGACCCAATGGCTATTCACCCCTCCACTTT CASNPRPNGYSPLHF
TRBD2 TRBJ2-1 few 16 TRBV9 TGTGCCAGCAGCAAGTCACTACGCGGGAGGAGCAATGAGCAGTTCTTC CASSKSLRGRSNEQFF
- TRBJ1-2 many 12 TRBV10-1 TGCGCCAGCAGTGACGGAGGATATGGCTACACCTTC CASSDGGYGYTF
TRBD1 TRBJ2-3 - 16 TRBV20-1 TGCAGTGCTATCACCCGGGACAGGGATCAATCGGATACGCAGTATTTT CSAITRDRDQSDTQYF
- TRBJ2-2 few 16 TRBV5-5 TGTGCCAGCAGCTCAATCCCAGCGGGGAACACCGGGGAGCTGTTTTTT CASSSIPAGNTGELFF
- TRBJ2-3 many 13 TRBV18 TGTGCCAGCTCACGGGAGAAAACAGATACGCAGTATTTT CASSREKTDTQYF
- TRBJ1-1 - 15 TRBV18 TGTGCCAGCTCACAAGCCGTGTTCATGAACACTGAAGCTTTCTTT CASSQAVFMNTEAFF
- TRBJ1-1 - 16 TRBV6-2/TRBV6-3 TGTGCCAGCAGTTCATGGCCGGCAGGGAGCTTCACTGAAGCTTTCTTT CASSSWPAGSFTEAFF
TRBD1 TRBJ1-5 few 14 TRBV7-2 TGTGCCAGCAGCAAGGGGGCCCTCAATCAGCCCCAGCATTTT CASSKGALNQPQHF
- TRBJ2-2 many 19 TRBV5-4 TGTGCCAGCACGCGTGTCAAGGGCAGCCCTGCCTTGAACACCGGGGAGCTGTTTTTT CASTRVKGSPALNTGELFF
TRBD1 TRBJ2-7 many 14 TRBV2 TGTGCCAGCAGCGGGACAGCCCCGAGCTACGAGCAGTACTTC CASSGTAPSYEQYF
TRBD1 TRBJ2-7 few 16 TRBV20-1 TGCAGTGCTGGCGCCCCTGGACAGGGGTTGTATGACGAGCAGTACTTC CSAGAPGQGLYDEQYF
- TRBJ2-2 many 14 TRBV20-1 TGCAGTGCCGAGCAGGGTGAGCGCACCGGGGAGCTGTTTTTT CSAEQGERTGELFF
TRBD2 TRBJ2-1 many 12 TRBV11-2 TGTGCCAGCAGCAAAGGACTAGCTAGGCAGTTCTTC CASSKGLARQFF
- TRBJ1-1 many 15 TRBV11-2 TGTGCCAGCAGCCCCTCCCGAGGGGGGTACACTGAAGCTTTCTTT CASSPSRGGYTEAFF